This TCR beta chain comes out of a study of cytomegalovirus exposure and HLA in healthy donors. For this clone: Antigen specificity is unknown.

Despite likely unrecorded immune exposures, the donors were nominally healthy at the time of sampling. In the PCR, 60 Vbeta and 13 Jbeta primers were used. Data came from immunoSEQ multiplex PCR; TCRdb stores just in-frame clones and leaves some out. The sample has 150,000 to 200,000 clones, 60% to 85% seen once. The CDR3 is made up of 15 amino acids. V was clipped by 0 bases and J by 8 bases; unmatched bases: 6. Per the germline V gene, CDR1 is MNHEY and CDR2 is SVGAGI. Study outcomes and limitations: In vitro testing confirmed three CMV-associated chains as specific for CMV antigens. Reportedly, HLA-A and HLA-B alleles of most subjects were accurately predicted from TCR beta. Another analysis was done later, and it associated 16,951 TCR beta sequences with HLA alleles at 0.05 false discovery rate.

Material for sequencing was PBMCs. The rearrangement joins TRBV6-5 to TRBJ1-4, with 7 nucleotides matching TRBD1. The TCR comes from a woman between 45 and 60 years old in good health and CMV-seropositive. This chain's CDR3 is CASSYSRLQGEKLFF. CDR3 DNA: TGTGCCAGCAGTTACTCGCGCTTACAGGGGGAAAAACTGTTTTTT.